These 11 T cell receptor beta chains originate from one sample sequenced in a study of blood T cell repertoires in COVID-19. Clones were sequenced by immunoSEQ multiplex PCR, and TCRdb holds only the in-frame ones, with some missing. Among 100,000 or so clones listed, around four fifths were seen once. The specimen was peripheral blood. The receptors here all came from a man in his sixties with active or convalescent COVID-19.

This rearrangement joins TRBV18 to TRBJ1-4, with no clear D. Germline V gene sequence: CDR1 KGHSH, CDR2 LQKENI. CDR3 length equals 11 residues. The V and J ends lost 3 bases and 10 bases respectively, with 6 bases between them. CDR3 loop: CASSPGGKLFF. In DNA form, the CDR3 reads TGTGCCAGCTCACCGGGAGGAAAACTGTTTTTT.

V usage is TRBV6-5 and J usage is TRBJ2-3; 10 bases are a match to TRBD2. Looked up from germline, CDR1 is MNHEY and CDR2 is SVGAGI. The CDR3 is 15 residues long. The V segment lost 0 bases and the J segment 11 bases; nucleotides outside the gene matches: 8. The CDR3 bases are TGTGCCAGCAGTTACTCGAATCACGGGACTAGCGAGCAGTATTTT. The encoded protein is CASSYSNHGTSEQYF.

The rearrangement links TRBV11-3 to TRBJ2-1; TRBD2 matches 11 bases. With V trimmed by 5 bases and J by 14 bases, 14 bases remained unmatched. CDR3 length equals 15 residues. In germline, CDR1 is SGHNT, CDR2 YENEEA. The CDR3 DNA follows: TGTGCCAGCAGCCCTTCGGGACTAGCGGACCCACCGGAGTTCTTC. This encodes CASSPSGLADPPEFF.

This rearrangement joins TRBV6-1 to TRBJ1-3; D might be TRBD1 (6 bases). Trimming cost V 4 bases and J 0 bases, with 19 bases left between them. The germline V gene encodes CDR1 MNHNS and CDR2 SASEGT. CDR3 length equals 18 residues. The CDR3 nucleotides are TGTGCCAGCAGTGTTAAACGGGAGGGGGGGCCCTCTGGAAACACCATATATTTT. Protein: CASSVKREGGPSGNTIYF.

The CDR3 nucleotides read TGCGCCAGCAGCCAATTCACGGGAGCCCACGAGCAGTACTTC. Translation: CASSQFTGAHEQYF. The V call is TRBV4-1, the J call TRBJ2-7, with a tentative D call TRBD2 (6 bases). Germline loops: CDR1 MGHRA, CDR2 YSYEKL. CDR3 length equals 14 residues. With 2 bases removed from V and 5 bases from J, the gap between germline ends came to 13 bases.

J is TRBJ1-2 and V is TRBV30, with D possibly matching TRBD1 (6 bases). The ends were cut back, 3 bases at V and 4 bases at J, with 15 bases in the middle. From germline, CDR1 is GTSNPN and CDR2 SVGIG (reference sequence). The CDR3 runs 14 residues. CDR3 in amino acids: CAWRKTRGAYGYTF. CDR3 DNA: TGTGCCTGGAGAAAGACACGGGGGGCCTATGGCTACACCTTC.

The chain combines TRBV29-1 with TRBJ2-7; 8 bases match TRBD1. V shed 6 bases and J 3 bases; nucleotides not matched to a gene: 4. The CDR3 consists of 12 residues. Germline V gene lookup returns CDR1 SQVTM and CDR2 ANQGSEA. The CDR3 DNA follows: TGCAGCGTCCGGACAGGGATCTACGAGCAGTACTTC. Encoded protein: CSVRTGIYEQYF.

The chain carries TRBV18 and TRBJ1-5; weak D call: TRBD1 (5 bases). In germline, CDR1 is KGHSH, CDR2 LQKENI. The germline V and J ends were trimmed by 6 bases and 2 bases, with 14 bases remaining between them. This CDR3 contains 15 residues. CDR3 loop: CASSPGVVGNQPQHF. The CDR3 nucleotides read TGTGCCAGCTCTCCGGGGGTAGTAGGCAATCAGCCCCAGCATTTT.

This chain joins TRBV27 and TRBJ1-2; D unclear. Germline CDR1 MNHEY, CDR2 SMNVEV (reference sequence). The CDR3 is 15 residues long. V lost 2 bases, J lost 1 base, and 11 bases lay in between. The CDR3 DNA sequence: TGTGCCAGCAGTTTAGTGGCAGTCGATAACTATGGCTACACCTTC. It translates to CASSLVAVDNYGYTF.

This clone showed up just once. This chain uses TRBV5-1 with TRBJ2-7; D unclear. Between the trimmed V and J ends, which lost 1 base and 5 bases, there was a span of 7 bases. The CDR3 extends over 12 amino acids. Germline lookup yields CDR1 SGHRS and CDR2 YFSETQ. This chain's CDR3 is CASSLFQDEQYF. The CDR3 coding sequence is TGCGCCAGCAGCTTGTTCCAGGACGAGCAGTACTTC.

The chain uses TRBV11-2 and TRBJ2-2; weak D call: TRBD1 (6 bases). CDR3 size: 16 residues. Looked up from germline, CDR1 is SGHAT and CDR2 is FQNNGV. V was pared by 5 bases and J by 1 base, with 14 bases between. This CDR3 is CASSAYRAGNTGELFF. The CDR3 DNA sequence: TGTGCCAGCAGCGCCTACAGGGCCGGGAACACCGGGGAGCTGTTTTTT.